The source of this T cell receptor beta chain is a study of cytomegalovirus exposure and HLA in healthy donors (dated by TCRdb to about 2017). In terms of the full investigation: In an earlier analysis of under 750 of the donors, under 300 Gb of sequence data and 90 million to 130 million unique TCR beta sequences from roughly 180 million T cells were reported. All discovery cohort repertoires had been generated on a single sequencing platform. Among some 400 genotyped donors of the cohort, an average of around 220,000 unique TCR beta nucleotide sequences was sequenced per donor, of which about 19% were non-productive. High-throughput TCR immunosequencing, statistical association of individual TCRs with disease status, and machine learning were combined to predict cytomegalovirus infection status. Roughly five DR-DQ haplotypes were handled as single units for association and clustering because linkage in the cohort was strong. A separate validation cohort of roughly 130 different subjects was used in addition to the 666-subject first cohort. In a later analysis, previously published TCR beta repertoires from fewer than 750 donors were re-analyzed and high-resolution HLA genotyping was added so that TCR occurrence patterns could be studied. Donor age, sex, ethnicity and CMV serostatus were compiled alongside the repertoire data. An earlier analysis of around 580 of the donors used high-throughput TCR beta sequencing to judge whether each TCR beta V gene segment behaved as functional or pseudogenic. An early release covering roughly 600 HLA-typed donors comprised 300 to 350 gigabases of sequencing data and around 80 million unique TCR sequences. Of the 398 genotyped donors, 81% fell in the genetic ancestry cluster associated with self-reported Caucasian donors. In a later genetic analysis, genome-wide SNP genotypes for about 55% of the 666 donors were used, and that subset was treated as a discovery cohort. The study profiled the T cell repertoires of around 700 subjects by immunosequencing and related them to cytomegalovirus serostatus. In the later analysis, no new phenotypic data were used to find candidate immune exposures; instead, reliance was placed on TCR beta sequences and their occurrence across donors. The study aimed to test whether signatures of past pathogen exposure could be identified by cataloging public T cell receptors. The number of donors typed differed by locus, with about 629-640 for A, B, C, DRB1 and DQB1, around 500 for DQA1, 606 for DPA1, and approximately 470 for DPB1. HLA typing included class I and class II loci at four-digit resolution. What the study reported, not specific to this receptor: Correlated functional status among segregating V segments might be attributable to linkage disequilibrium, but an unknown experimental factor could not be ruled out. The presence/absence analyses assumed that sequencing depth was roughly uniform across donors, and that assumption may not be true. A cluster of highly shared sequence variants was judged likely to be a technical artifact of the sequencing pipeline. Only TCR beta chains were sequenced in this cohort, and the absence of alpha or paired-chain data limited detectable features. In both the original and validation cohorts, the classifier was reported to diagnose cytomegalovirus status with high specificity and sensitivity. A later analysis found that HLA-associated TCR beta chains were more clonally expanded and had lower generation probabilities than equally common non-associated chains. While some public TCRs were present in many individuals, most TCR sequences turned up only very rarely across donors. A further reported finding was that TCR beta sequences accurately predicted the HLA-A and HLA-B alleles for most subjects in the first cohort. The only immune exposure information available for the cohort was CMV serostatus. According to a later analysis, parvovirus B19, influenza, CMV and Epstein-Barr virus appeared linked to several top co-occurrence clusters. Approximately 18 rarely observed V segments, including chromosome 9 orphons, were excluded from the earlier analysis of approximately 600 of the donors because counts were too low. Some IMGT-functional V segments, including TRBV6-2 and TRBV6-3, could not be told apart with the 87-base-pair reads, so those segments were excluded. A later analysis found that most CMV-associated TCR beta chains appeared HLA-restricted, with HLA associations seemingly driven largely by CMV exposure. According to a later genetic analysis, donors in an Asian-associated ancestry cluster had fewer N-insertions in productive TCRs than the approximately 650-donor mean. Broadly in line with IMGT annotations, most TCR beta V segments showed up in productive rearrangements about 87% or about 30% of the time in an earlier analysis of several hundred of the donors. It was suggested by the authors that the approach could potentially be generalized to other disease states and immunological phenotypes. In a later analysis, some 17,000 TCR beta sequences were associated with specific HLA alleles at a false discovery rate of 0.05. When HLA alleles, especially DR and DQ, strongly co-occurred, TCR associations were difficult to assign to individual alleles. Because HLA typing was unavailable for some donors at each locus, only the typed subset was used in association tests. The study listed approximately 150 TCR beta chains as associated with cytomegalovirus. A later genetic analysis associated a missense DCLRE1C variant with V-gene and J-gene trimming of TCR beta chains, and an independent cohort replicated the association. According to a later analysis, TCR association rates differed among HLA loci, with DRB1 alleles showing the most associated TCRs and HLA-C alleles showing the fewest. A few of the identified cytomegalovirus-associated TCR beta chains were confirmed in vitro to be specific for cytomegalovirus antigens.

Library generation was performed with the immunoSEQ multiplex PCR assay. For the multiplex PCR, a mixture combining 60 forward primers for TCR Vbeta segments and 13 reverse primers for TCR Jbeta segments was used. The CDR3 region of rearranged TCR beta genes was amplified from genomic DNA with a multiplex PCR assay. On the Illumina HiSeq System, the amplified TCR beta libraries were sequenced as 87-base-pair reads. Per the authors' processing: A later analysis tallied around 80 million unique TCR beta chains across the approximately 670 repertoires, and about 10 million of those chains were shared by two or more donors. A nearest-neighbor algorithm error-corrected the raw reads and collapsed the reads into unique sequences, merging closely related sequences to remove PCR and sequencing errors. CDR3 sequences were aligned to IMGT reference sequences to assign V, D and J gene segments. For a sequence to be retained, at least a six-nucleotide match to both a V gene segment and a J gene segment was required. A rearrangement was called productive if the CDR3 had no stop codons and remained in frame with V and J, and every other rearrangement was called non-productive. Following IMGT convention, CDR3 was defined as the stretch from the second conserved V-encoded cysteine to the conserved J-encoded phenylalanine. In an earlier analysis of just under 600 of the donors, sequences lacking an unambiguous match to a single V gene segment were excluded. An earlier analysis of 500 to 600 of the donors classified V segments as functional when productive rearrangements were above 56.7% and as segregating when the standard deviation between donors was above 5%. A statistical classification framework was built for diagnosing cytomegalovirus status from the catalog of TCR beta chain sequences. A later analysis assigned V and J genes by comparing TCR nucleotide sequences with IMGT/GENE-DB human TR gene sequences. In a later analysis, CDR3 sequences and most-parsimonious VDJ recombination scenarios were assigned using the TCRdist pipeline. In a later analysis, each TCR beta chain was defined by its CDR3 amino acid sequence together with its V-gene family, and reads lacking a unique V-gene family were excluded. As a way to deal with suspected cross-contamination and a sequencing artifact, a later analysis dropped approximately 590 nucleotide sequences that were highly shared and had low generation probability. In a later analysis, a clonal expansion index for each public chain was calculated from normalized within-repertoire ranks of inferred template counts. Generation probabilities in a later analysis came from a VDJ recombination model fitted to out-of-frame rearrangements, and those results were checked against IGoR. In a later analysis, hypergeometric tests were used to score TCR-TCR, TCR-HLA and TCR-CMV co-occurrence, with a repertoire-size bias correction applied to TCR pairs. False discovery rates were estimated in a later analysis by permuting HLA or CMV assignments 20 times. A later analysis grouped co-occurring TCRs with DBSCAN, adding TCRdist sequence similarity when clustering within HLA-allele-positive subsets. Co-occurrence clustering excluded repertoires with fewer than 30,000 or more than 120,000 public chains, plus five with anomalous nucleotide sharing. Not all clones reach the TCRdb copy of this immuneACCESS table, which keeps in-frame sequences only. Checked studies attribute under half of the gap to unresolved V genes and leave the rest unexplained. V, J and clone size were drawn from that table, and D and trimming were deduced from the DNA. In all, the sample holds roughly 140,000 clones, and roughly 79% of those were seen once. In total, the top ten clones hold roughly 9.9% of the sample.

The cohort comprised fewer than 700 healthy bone marrow donors. Cohort members were all nominally healthy when sampled, although unrecorded immune exposures were likely present. The donor tested CMV seropositive and was one of the 289 seropositive cohort members. A peripheral blood sample was collected from each donor, and TCR beta sequencing was performed on peripheral blood mononuclear cells. The Qiagen DNeasy Blood Extraction Kit was used to extract genomic DNA from the blood cell samples. Taken from cysteine to phenylalanine, the CDR3 has 16 residues. Only the CDR3 DNA stays, 48 bases, in frame from base 1. CDR1 SGHTA and CDR2 FQGNSA were looked up in the germline V gene. As concerns this clone: This receptor's antigen is unknown. One base away there is no much larger clone; base qualities are not given.

The sequenced material came from PBMCs. The chain uses TRBV7-2 and TRBJ2-5, with TRBD2 as a weak D call on 5 bases. Near its end, the DNA agrees better with TRBJ2-7, so the J call may be wrong. This TCR was sampled from a woman aged 55 to 70 in good health and CMV-seropositive. The nucleotide sequence reads as follows: TGTGCCAGCAGCTTCCGAGAAATGAGCGGTTCTCACGAGCAGTACTTC. Its protein product is CASSFREMSGSHEQYF.